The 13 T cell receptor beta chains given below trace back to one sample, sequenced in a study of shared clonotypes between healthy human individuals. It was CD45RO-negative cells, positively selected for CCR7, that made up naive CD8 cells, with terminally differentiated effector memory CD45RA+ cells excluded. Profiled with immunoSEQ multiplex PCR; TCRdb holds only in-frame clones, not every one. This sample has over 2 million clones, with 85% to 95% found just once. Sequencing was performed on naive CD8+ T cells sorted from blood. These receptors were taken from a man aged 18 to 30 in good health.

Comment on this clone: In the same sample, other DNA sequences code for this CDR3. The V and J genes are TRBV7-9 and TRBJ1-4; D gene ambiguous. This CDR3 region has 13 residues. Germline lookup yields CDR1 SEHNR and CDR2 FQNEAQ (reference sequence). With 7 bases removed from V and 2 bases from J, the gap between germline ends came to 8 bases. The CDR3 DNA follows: TGTGCCAGCAAAAGAGAGACTAATGAAAAACTGTTTTTT. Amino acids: CASKRETNEKLFF.

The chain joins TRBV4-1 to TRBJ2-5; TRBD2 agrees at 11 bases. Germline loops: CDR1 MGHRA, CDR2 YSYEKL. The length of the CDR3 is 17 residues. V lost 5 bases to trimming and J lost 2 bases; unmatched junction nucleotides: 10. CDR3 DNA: TGCGCCAGCAGCTCACTGGGCTCTAGCGGGGGGCAAGAGACCCAGTACTTC. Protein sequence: CASSSLGSSGGQETQYF.

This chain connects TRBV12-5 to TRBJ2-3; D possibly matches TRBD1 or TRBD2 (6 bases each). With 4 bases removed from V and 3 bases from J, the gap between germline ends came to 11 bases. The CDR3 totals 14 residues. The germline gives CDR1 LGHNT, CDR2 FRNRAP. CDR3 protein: CASGSLGGTDTQYF. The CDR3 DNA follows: TGTGCTAGTGGTTCCCTAGGGGGGACAGATACGCAGTATTTT.

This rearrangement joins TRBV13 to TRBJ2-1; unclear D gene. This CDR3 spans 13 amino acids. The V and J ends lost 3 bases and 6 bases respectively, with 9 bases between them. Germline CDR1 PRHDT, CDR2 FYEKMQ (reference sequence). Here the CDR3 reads CASSFLGGNEQFF. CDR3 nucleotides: TGTGCCAGCAGCTTTCTGGGTGGCAATGAGCAGTTCTTC.

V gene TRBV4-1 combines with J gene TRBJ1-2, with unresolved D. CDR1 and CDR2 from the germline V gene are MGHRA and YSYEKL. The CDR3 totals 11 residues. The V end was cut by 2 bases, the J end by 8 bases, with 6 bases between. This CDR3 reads CASSQYHGYTF. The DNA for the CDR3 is TGCGCCAGCAGCCAATATCACGGCTACACCTTC.

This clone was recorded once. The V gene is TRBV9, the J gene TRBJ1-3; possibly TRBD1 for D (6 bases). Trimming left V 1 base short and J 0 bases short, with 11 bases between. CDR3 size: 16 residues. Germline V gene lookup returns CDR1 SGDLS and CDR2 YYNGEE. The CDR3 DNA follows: TGTGCCAGCAGCGTAAAGCTAGGGGGCTCTGGAAACACCATATATTTT. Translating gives CASSVKLGGSGNTIYF. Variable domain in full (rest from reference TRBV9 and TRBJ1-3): DSGVTQTPKHLITATGQRVTLRCSPRSGDLSVYWYQQSLDQGLQFLIQYYNGEERAKGNILERFSAQQFPDLHSELNLSSLELGDSALYFCASSVKLGGSGNTIYFGEGSWLTVV.

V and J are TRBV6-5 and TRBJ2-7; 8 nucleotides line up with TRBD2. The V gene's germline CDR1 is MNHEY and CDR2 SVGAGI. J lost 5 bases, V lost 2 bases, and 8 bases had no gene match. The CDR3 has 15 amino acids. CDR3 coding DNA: TGTGCCAGCAGTTACAGGGGCGGGGGGTCCCACGAGCAGTACTTC. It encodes CASSYRGGGSHEQYF.

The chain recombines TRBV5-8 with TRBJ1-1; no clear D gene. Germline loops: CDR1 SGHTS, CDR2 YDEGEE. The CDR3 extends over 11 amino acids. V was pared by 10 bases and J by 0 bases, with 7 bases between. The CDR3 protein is CARTMNTEAFF. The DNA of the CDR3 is TGTGCCCGAACCATGAACACTGAAGCTTTCTTT.

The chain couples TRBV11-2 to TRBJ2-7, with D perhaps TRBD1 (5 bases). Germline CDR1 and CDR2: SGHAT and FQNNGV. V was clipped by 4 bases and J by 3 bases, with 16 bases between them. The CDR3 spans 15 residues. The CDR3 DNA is TGTGCCAGCAGCTACGGACACCTGTCCCTCTACGAGCAGTACTTC. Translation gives CASSYGHLSLYEQYF. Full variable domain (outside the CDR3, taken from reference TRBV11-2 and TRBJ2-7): EAGVAQSPRYKIIEKRQSVAFWCNPISGHATLYWYQQILGQGPKLLIQFQNNGVVDDSQLPKDRFSAERLKGVDSTLKIQPAKLEDSAVYLCASSYGHLSLYEQYFGPGTRLTVT.

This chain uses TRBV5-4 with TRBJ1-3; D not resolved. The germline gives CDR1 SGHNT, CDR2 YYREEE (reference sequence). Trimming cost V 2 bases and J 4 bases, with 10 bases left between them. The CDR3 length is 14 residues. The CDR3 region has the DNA TGTGCCAGCAGCTTCGGGGTCTCCGGAAACACCATATATTTT. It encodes CASSFGVSGNTIYF.

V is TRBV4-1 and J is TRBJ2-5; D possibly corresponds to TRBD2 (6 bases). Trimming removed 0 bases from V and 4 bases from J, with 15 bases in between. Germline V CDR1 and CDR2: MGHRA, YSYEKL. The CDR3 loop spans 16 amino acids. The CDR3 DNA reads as TGCGCCAGCAGCCAAGAAGCCCTAGCGTTAGCAGAGACCCAGTACTTC. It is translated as CASSQEALALAETQYF.

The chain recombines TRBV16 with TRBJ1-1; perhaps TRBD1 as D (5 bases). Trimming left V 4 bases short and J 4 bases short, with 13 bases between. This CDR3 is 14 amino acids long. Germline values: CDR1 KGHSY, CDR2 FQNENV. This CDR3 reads CASSPQGEGTEAFF. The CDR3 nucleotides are TGTGCCAGCAGCCCCCAGGGAGAGGGCACTGAAGCTTTCTTT.

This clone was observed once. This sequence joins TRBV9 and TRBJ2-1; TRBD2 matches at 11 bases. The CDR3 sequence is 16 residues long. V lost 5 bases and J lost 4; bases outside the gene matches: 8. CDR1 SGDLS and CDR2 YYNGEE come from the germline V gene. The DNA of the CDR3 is TGTGCCAGCAGTTTCATAGCGGGAGGGCCGTACAATGAGCAGTTCTTC. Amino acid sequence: CASSFIAGGPYNEQFF. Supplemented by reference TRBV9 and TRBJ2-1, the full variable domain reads DSGVTQTPKHLITATGQRVTLRCSPRSGDLSVYWYQQSLDQGLQFLIQYYNGEERAKGNILERFSAQQFPDLHSELNLSSLELGDSALYFCASSFIAGGPYNEQFFGPGTRLTVL.